This record concerns one T cell receptor (beta chain) sequence. Its specificity is unknown. The data are from a study of brain T cells in children with intractable seizures. Study observations and caveats: Pre- and post-surgery blood differed in depth, so pre-surgery absences may be undersampling. HCMV serostatus was not known, and viral specificity came from CDR3 similarity only.

The time point: blood from clinic visit 5 months post-surgery; TSC patient then seizure free. Sequencing was limited to surgery cases with top T cell transcript signatures in brain tissue. Patients received at least one anti-epileptic drug before surgery. Measured with immunoSEQ multiplex PCR; TCRdb has only the in-frame clones, and not every one. Here the sample spans 300,000 to 400,000 clones, 93% being singletons. CDR1 is MNHEY, CDR2 SVGAGI, per germline. The junction had 9 bases not matched to a gene; V was cut back by 0 bases and J by 7 bases. The CDR3 length is 16 residues. The sample in question was peripheral blood, obtained about 5 months after surgery. V is TRBV6-5 and J is TRBJ2-1; the match to TRBD1 covers 7 bases. The TCR was taken from a boy in the first two years of life with tuberous sclerosis and intractable seizures. DNA for the CDR3: TGTGCCAGCAGTTACTCGGGCCAGGGGGTTAGGAATGAGCAGTTCTTC. Translated, it gives CASSYSGQGVRNEQFF.